The following is a T cell receptor (beta chain) sequence with its context. Its antigen is unknown. Base qualities are not at hand, and no much larger clone is one base apart. Cut back by 7 bases and 2 bases, the V and J ends lie 12 bases apart. The CDR3 spans 13 residues, from the cysteine through the phenylalanine. The kept DNA is CDR3 alone, 39 bases in frame from the first base. CDR1 and CDR2 (ENHRY, SYGVKD) derive from the germline V gene. The time point tag for this specimen amounts to: week 35, safety follow-up. Every vaccine dose consisted of 300 ug of a 20-mer mutant IDH1 peptide in Montanide, administered subcutaneously together with topical imiquimod. Eight vaccinations were administered to patients in weeks 1, 3, 5, 7, 11, 15, 19 and 23, corresponding to visits V03 through V10. The donors had newly diagnosed IDH1-mutant astrocytomas of WHO grade 3 or 4 that showed loss of nuclear ATRX. The samples were drawn from NOA16, a multicentre, single-arm, open-label phase I trial in Germany that tested a mutant IDH1 peptide vaccine in humans for the first time. The DNeasy Blood and Tissue Kit was used to extract genomic DNA from EDTA blood for TCRB sequencing.

The data originate from a study of a mutant IDH1 vaccine in newly diagnosed glioma (dated by TCRdb to the early 2020s). A note on the overall study: Vaccination was initiated 4-6 weeks after radiotherapy alone, or concurrently with temozolomide cycles in the chemotherapy-containing groups. Of the 30 or so patients who were treated, approximately 60% were male and roughly 40% were female, and the mean age was approximately 40 years. For exploratory analyses, approximately 23 treated patients had longitudinal TCRB deep sequencing done wherever samples were available. Prior to enrollment, patients had been given standard therapy consisting of radiotherapy alone, temozolomide alone, or radiochemotherapy with temozolomide, with the combination given to most patients. Visit V12 was the week-35 safety follow-up and visit V13 was the week-47 end of study. Six visits were used for peripheral blood collection: V03 (baseline), V05, V07, V10, V12 and V13. The research as a whole found: No apparent relationship was observed between pseudoprogression and alterations in the top peripheral T cell clonotypes detected by TCRB sequencing. Availability determined which PBMC samples were chosen for TCRB deep sequencing. According to the authors, sample limitations meant that analyses of patient blood samples could not be reproduced. Vaccine-induced immune responses across multiple MHC alleles were detected in over 85% of patients.

The method behind the library was the immunoSEQ multiplex PCR assay. Rearranged TCR beta chain sequences were amplified using the hsTCRB Kit according to the manufacturer's protocol. An Illumina MiSeq was used to sequence the TCRB libraries. As for the authors' bioinformatics: Demultiplexing, trimming and gene mapping were performed with the kit vendor's proprietary platform. Held by TCRdb, this immuneACCESS table contains in-frame sequences only and omits some clones. Under half of the omission traces to an unresolved V gene where checked; the cause of the rest is unknown. That table supplies the V and J calls and clone size; D and trimming were determined from the DNA. In this sample the table shows 60,000 or so clones, roughly 84% of which occur a single time. The biggest ten clones account for approximately 4.1% of the sample.

The chain joins TRBV10-3 to TRBJ2-7; a tentative D match to TRBD2 spans 6 bases. This clonotype originated in a man between 25 and 39 years old with glioma. The specimen comprised PBMCs, sampled from a glioma patient whose treatment included an IDH1 peptide vaccine. The nucleotides are TGTGCCATCACCCGCGGGGAAGCCTACGAGCAGTACTTC. Its coded protein is CAITRGEAYEQYF.